The 6 T cell receptor beta chains listed next were all sequenced from one sample in a study of blood T cell repertoires in COVID-19. The protocol was immunoSEQ multiplex PCR, while the TCRdb copy is restricted to in-frame clones and leaves out a portion. Among 70,000 to 75,000 clones, roughly 79% were seen once, and the ten largest hold 20%. The sample consisted of peripheral blood. All receptors come from a woman aged 70-85 years with acute or convalescent COVID-19.

This sequence joins TRBV10-1 and TRBJ1-2; maybe TRBD1 (5 bases). There are 13 residues in the CDR3. The germline CDR1 and CDR2 sequences are WNHNN and SYGVQD (reference sequence). V was shortened by 5 bases and J by 4 bases, with 11 bases between the two germline ends. CDR3 protein: CASSSGLSYGYTF. CDR3 coding DNA: TGCGCCAGCAGTTCGGGACTTAGCTATGGCTACACCTTC.

The rearrangement links TRBV7-2 to TRBJ1-5; 10 bases are a match to TRBD1. The CDR3 consists of 15 residues. V shed 2 bases, J shed 7 bases, and the junction held 5 bases outside the gene matches. The germline gives CDR1 SGHTA, CDR2 FQGNSA. CDR3: CASSLRQGARQPQHF. The CDR3 DNA reads TGTGCCAGCAGCTTAAGACAGGGGGCACGACAGCCCCAGCATTTT.

Only one count was recorded for this clone. The V and J genes are TRBV14 and TRBJ1-6, with D maybe TRBD1 (6 bases). Germline V gives CDR1 SGHDN, CDR2 FVKESK. Trimming removed 1 base from V and 5 bases from J, with 9 bases in between. The CDR3 contains 15 residues. CDR3 amino acids: CASSQGGGHNSPLHF. CDR3 DNA sequence: TGTGCCAGCAGCCAAGGGGGGGGCCATAATTCACCCCTCCACTTT.

The chain employs TRBV29-1 and TRBJ1-2; D call uncertain. Trimming stripped 7 bases from V and 2 bases from J, with 17 bases between. The length of the CDR3 is 14 residues. The germline V gene encodes CDR1 SQVTM and CDR2 ANQGSEA. CDR3 DNA sequence: TGCAGCGCAGACATTCTATCGAGAAACTATGGCTACACCTTC. It translates to CSADILSRNYGYTF.

The chain carries TRBV2 and TRBJ1-1; 7 positions agree with TRBD1. The V gene end was trimmed by 5 bases and the J gene end by 3 bases; junction bases not matched to a gene: 6. The length of the CDR3 is 14 residues. Germline V gives CDR1 SNHLY, CDR2 FYNNEI. CDR3 bases: TGTGCCAGCAGTAGACAGGGAGGCCACACTGAAGCTTTCTTT. This encodes CASSRQGGHTEAFF. The entire variable domain, with the rest obtained from reference TRBV2 and TRBJ1-1, is as follows: EPEVTQTPSHQVTQMGQEVILRCVPISNHLYFYWYRQILGQKVEFLVSFYNNEISEKSEIFDDQFSVERPDGSNFTLKIRSTKLEDSAMYFCASSRQGGHTEAFFGQGTRLTVV.

The CDR3 region has the DNA TGCGCCAGCAGCTTGGCGGGACAGAGCACAGATACGCAGTATTTT. Translated, it gives CASSLAGQSTDTQYF. The chain joins TRBV5-1 to TRBJ2-3; the match to TRBD1 covers 7 bases. The CDR3 has 15 amino acids. V gave up 0 bases and J gave up 0 bases; unmatched junction bases: 1. Germline V lookup: CDR1 SGHRS, CDR2 YFSETQ.